This entry describes one T cell receptor (beta chain). PCR primers comprised 60 Vbeta and 13 Jbeta primers. Sequencing used immunoSEQ multiplex PCR; TCRdb keeps in-frame clones, though not all of them. The sample includes about 170,000 clones, around 83% seen only once; the top ten take about 2.7%. Germline V gene sequence: CDR1 MNHEY, CDR2 SMNVEV (reference sequence). The CDR3 spans 14 residues. The V segment lost 3 bases and the J segment 4 bases; nucleotides outside the gene matches: 5. These data originate in a study of cytomegalovirus exposure and HLA in healthy donors. Study-level information: The Caucasian-associated ancestry cluster held around four fifths of more than 350 genotyped donors.

The sequenced material came from PBMCs. The V call is TRBV27, the J call TRBJ2-7, with 8 positions matching TRBD1. This receptor was identified in a man under 40 in good health and CMV-seropositive. The CDR3 protein is CASSFGDRGYEQYF. CDR3 in DNA: TGTGCCAGCAGTTTCGGCGACAGGGGTTACGAGCAGTACTTC.